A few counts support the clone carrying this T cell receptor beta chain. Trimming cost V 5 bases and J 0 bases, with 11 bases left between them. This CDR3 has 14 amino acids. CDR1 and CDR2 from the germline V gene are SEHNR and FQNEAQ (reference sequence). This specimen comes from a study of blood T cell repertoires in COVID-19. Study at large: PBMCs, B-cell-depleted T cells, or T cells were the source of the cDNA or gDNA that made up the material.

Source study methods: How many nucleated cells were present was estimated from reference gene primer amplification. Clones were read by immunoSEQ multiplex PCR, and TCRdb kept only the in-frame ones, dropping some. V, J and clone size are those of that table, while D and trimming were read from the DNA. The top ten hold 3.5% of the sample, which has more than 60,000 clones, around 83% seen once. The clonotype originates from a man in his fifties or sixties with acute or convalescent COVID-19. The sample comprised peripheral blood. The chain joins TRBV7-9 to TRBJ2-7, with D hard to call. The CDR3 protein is CASSPAGGSYEQYF. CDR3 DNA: TGTGCCAGCAGCCCCGCAGGTGGCTCCTACGAGCAGTACTTC.